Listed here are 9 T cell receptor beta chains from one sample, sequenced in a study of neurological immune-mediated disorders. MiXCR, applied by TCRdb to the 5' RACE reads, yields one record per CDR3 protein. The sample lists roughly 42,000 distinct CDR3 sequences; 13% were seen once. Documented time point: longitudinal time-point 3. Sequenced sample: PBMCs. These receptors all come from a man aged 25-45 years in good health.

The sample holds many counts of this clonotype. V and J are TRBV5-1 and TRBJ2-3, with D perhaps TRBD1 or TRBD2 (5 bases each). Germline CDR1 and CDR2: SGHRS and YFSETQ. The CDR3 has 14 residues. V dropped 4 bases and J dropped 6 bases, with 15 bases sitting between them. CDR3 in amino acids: CASSRAGTRDTQYF. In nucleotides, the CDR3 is TGCGCCAGCAGCAGGGCCGGGACGAGGGATACGCAGTATTTT.

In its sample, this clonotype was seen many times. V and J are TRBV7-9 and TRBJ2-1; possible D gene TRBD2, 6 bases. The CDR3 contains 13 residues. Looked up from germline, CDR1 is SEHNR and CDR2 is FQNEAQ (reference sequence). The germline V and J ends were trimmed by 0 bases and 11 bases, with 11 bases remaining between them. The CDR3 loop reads CASSLAGGTKQFF. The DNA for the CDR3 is TGTGCCAGCAGCTTAGCTGGCGGGACCAAGCAGTTCTTC.

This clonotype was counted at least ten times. The CDR3 region is CASRDRGASGANVLTF. The CDR3 DNA is TGTGCCAGCCGGGACAGGGGCGCCTCTGGGGCCAACGTCCTGACTTTC. This chain links TRBV12-3 or TRBV12-4 with TRBJ2-6; TRBD1 aligns across 10 bases. CDR3 length: 16 residues. V was pared by 8 bases and J by 0 bases, with 4 bases of the junction left unmatched.

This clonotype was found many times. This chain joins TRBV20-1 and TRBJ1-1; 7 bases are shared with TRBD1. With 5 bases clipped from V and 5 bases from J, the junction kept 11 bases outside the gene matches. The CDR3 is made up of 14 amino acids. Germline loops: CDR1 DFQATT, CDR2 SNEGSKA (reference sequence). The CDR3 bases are TGCAGTGCTGAGACAGGGTACGTAACTACTGAAGCTTTCTTT. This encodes CSAETGYVTTEAFF.

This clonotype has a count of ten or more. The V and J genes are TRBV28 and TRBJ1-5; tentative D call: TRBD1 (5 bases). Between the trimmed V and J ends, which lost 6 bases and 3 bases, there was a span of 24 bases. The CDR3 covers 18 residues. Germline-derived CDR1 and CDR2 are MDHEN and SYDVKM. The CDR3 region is CASSPNLRGRDLNQPQHF. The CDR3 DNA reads TGTGCCAGCAGCCCCAACCTAAGAGGCCGGGACCTCAATCAGCCCCAGCATTTT.

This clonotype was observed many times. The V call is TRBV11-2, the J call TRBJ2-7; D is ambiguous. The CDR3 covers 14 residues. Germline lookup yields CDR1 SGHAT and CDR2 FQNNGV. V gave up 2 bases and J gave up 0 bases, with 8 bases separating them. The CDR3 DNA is TGTGCCAGCAGCTTATCCCCTAGCTCCTACGAGCAGTACTTC. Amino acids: CASSLSPSSYEQYF.

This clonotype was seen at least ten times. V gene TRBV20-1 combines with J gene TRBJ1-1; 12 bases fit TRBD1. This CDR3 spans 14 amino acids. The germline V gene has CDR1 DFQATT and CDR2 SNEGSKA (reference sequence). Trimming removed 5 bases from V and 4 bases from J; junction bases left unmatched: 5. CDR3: CSAWDRGPGTEAFF. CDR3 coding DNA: TGCAGTGCTTGGGACAGGGGGCCGGGCACTGAAGCTTTCTTT.

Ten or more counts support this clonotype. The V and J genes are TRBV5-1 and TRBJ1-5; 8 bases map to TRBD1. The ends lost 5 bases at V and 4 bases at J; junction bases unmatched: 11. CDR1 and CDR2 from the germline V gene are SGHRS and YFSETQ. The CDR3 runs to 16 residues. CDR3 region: CASSPGQGRGNQPQHF. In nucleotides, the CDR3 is TGCGCCAGCAGTCCCGGACAGGGCCGAGGGAATCAGCCCCAGCATTTT.

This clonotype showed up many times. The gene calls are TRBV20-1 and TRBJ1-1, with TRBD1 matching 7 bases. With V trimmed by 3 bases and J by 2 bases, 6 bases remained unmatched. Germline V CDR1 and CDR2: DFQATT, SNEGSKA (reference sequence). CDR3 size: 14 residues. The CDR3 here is CSARVGGTNTEAFF. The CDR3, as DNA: TGCAGTGCTAGGGTAGGGGGCACAAACACTGAAGCTTTCTTT.